The sequence of this T cell receptor (beta chain) was determined in a study of tumor and adjacent non-tumor tissue in lung cancer. About the research overall: Each sample yielded 4 million to 5 million productive TCRbeta reads on average. Regarding the study as a whole: Higher tumor TCR diversity was associated with shorter survival.

The library came from three nested PCR rounds adapted from ARM-PCR protocols. In TCRdb, the multiplex PCR reads were re-called with MiXCR into one record per CDR3 protein. The sample yields 95,000 to 150,000 distinct CDR3 sequences, about 66% seen once. This CDR3 has 13 amino acids. Germline assignment: CDR1 SGHDT and CDR2 YYEEEE. The template was RNA from unsorted bulk tissue. Chemotherapy-naive patients with new lung cancer underwent thoracic surgery in China, August–late 2014. As regards this clonotype: Its specificity is unknown. This may stem from a read error, because a much larger clone lies one nucleotide away.

Specimen: lung tumor tissue. This receptor was identified in a man aged 30 to 39 with non-small cell lung cancer. This rearrangement joins TRBV5-6 to TRBJ2-5, with 9 nucleotides matching TRBD1. The chain's CDR3 is CASSWDREGTQNF. In DNA form, the CDR3 reads TGTGCCAGCAGCTGGGACAGGGAGGGGACCCAGAACTTC.